Following are 6 T cell receptor beta chains from one sample sequenced in a study of vaccination effects on CD4 cells after COVID-19. ViraFEST assay sequencing came after antigen-specific CD4+ T cells were expanded with viral peptide pools. Once cultured for roughly 10 days, the cells underwent separation to obtain CD4+ T cells. Confirmation by PCR established that the person had SARS-CoV-2 infection between March and December 2020. No antigen is known for these receptors. Libraries were prepared by immunoSEQ multiplex PCR; TCRdb keeps only in-frame clonotypes and omits some of them. The data contain some 19,000 clones, roughly 80% of them singletons. The sequenced sample was CD4+ T cells from PBMCs cultured with a peptide pool, obtained before COVID-19 vaccination. The receptors originated from a human donor who had a prior SARS-CoV-2 infection.

The chain uses TRBV9 and TRBJ2-7, with 9 bases identical to TRBD1. V shed 4 bases and J 5 bases; nucleotides not matched to a gene: 10. Germline assignment: CDR1 SGDLS and CDR2 YYNGEE. This CDR3 contains 15 residues. CDR3 protein: CASSPNRDRVNEQYF. CDR3 in DNA: TGTGCCAGCAGCCCGAATCGGGACAGGGTGAACGAGCAGTACTTC.

The chain carries TRBV5-1 and TRBJ2-1; no firm D call. The CDR3 runs 15 residues. Per the germline V gene, CDR1 is SGHRS and CDR2 is YFSETQ. V dropped 0 bases and J dropped 4 bases, with 11 bases sitting between them. The CDR3 sequence is CASSLASPSYNEQFF. The CDR3 DNA sequence: TGCGCCAGCAGCTTGGCCTCGCCAAGTTACAATGAGCAGTTCTTC.

The table lists this clone with a few counts. CDR3 bases: TGTGCCAGCAGCGATAGGACTAACTATGGCTACACCTTC. The encoded protein is CASSDRTNYGYTF. The V gene is TRBV7-9, the J gene TRBJ1-2; D ambiguous. Trimming removed 5 bases at V and 0 bases at J, with 7 bases between. In germline, CDR1 is SEHNR, CDR2 FQNEAQ (reference sequence). CDR3 length: 13 residues.

DNA of the CDR3: TGTGCCAGCAGCCTGAACTATGGCTACACCTTC. Translated: CASSLNYGYTF. The chain links TRBV5-6 to TRBJ1-2, with D hard to call. CDR1 is SGHDT, CDR2 YYEEEE, per germline. V lost 4 bases to trimming and J lost 2 bases, with 3 bases between them. The CDR3 has 11 residues.

CDR3 DNA sequence: TGTGCCATCAAGAAGGGGGCCCTTAACTATGGCTACACCTTC. Its protein is CAIKKGALNYGYTF. V usage is TRBV10-3 and J usage is TRBJ1-2; 7 positions match TRBD1. Trimming at V came to 7 bases and at J to 1 base, leaving 6 bases not matched to a gene. The CDR3 sequence is 14 residues long. The germline V gene has CDR1 ENHRY and CDR2 SYGVKD.

The rearrangement uses TRBV12-3 or TRBV12-4 and TRBJ2-1; TRBD2 might be the D (6 bases). V was clipped by 6 bases and J by 15 bases, with 18 bases between them. There are 12 residues in the CDR3. This CDR3 is CASRRDSPGVFF. The CDR3 DNA sequence: TGTGCCAGCAGACGGGACTCTCCGGGGGTGTTCTTC.